This T cell receptor beta chain emerged from a study of blood T cells in healthy people across ages. The CDR3 consists of 15 residues. The germline V gene has CDR1 LGHNA and CDR2 YNFKEQ. V was pared by 4 bases and J by 3 bases, with 14 bases between. Primers used in a second PCR of about 6 to 11 cycles were a sample-barcoded 5' primer and a J-beta primer mix. TCRdb passed the 5' RACE reads through MiXCR, listing each CDR3 protein once. The sample lists about 800,000 distinct CDR3 sequences; 35% to 60% were seen once. The chain employs TRBV4-2 and TRBJ2-3, with D perhaps matching TRBD2 (5 bases). Sequences were obtained from blood. This clonotype was sampled from a man older than 75 in good health. The CDR3 region is CASSPEFRETDTQYF. In DNA, the CDR3 is TGTGCCAGCAGCCCTGAATTCCGGGAAACAGATACGCAGTATTTT.